This T cell receptor (beta chain) was sequenced for a study of CD8 T cells in Susac syndrome. Sequencing of TCR beta covered CD8+ and CD4+ T cells obtained from blood. V gave up 6 bases and J gave up 0 bases, with 15 bases separating them. The CDR3 length is 17 residues. An input of about 0.5 to 1 ug of RNA was subjected to reverse transcription using random hexamers. In TCRdb, the immunoSEQ multiplex PCR reads were re-called with MiXCR into one record per CDR3 protein. The sample has 150,000 to 250,000 distinct CDR3 sequences, 90% to 95% seen once. The source is a human donor with multiple sclerosis. Sequencing was carried out using CD4+ T cells from PBMCs. The V call is TRBV12-3 or TRBV12-4, the J call TRBJ2-6, with D maybe TRBD1 (6 bases). The CDR3 spells CASRTTGAISGANVLTF. In nucleotides, the CDR3 is TGTGCCAGCAGAACGACAGGCGCCATCTCTGGGGCCAACGTCCTGACTTTC.